This T cell receptor (beta chain) was captured in a study of blood T cell repertoires in COVID-19. Study background: The analysed material was cDNA or gDNA that came from T cells, B-cell-depleted T cells, or PBMCs.

Authors' processing steps: Researchers report that nucleated cell counts were estimated from reference gene primer amplification. Sequenced by immunoSEQ multiplex PCR; TCRdb stores in-frame clones only, minus some. The DNA was the basis for D and trimming; V, J and clone size are from that table. The sample records about 190,000 clones, about four fifths being singletons. The germline V gene encodes CDR1 SNHLY and CDR2 FYNNEI. Trimming shortened V by 4 bases and J by 1 base, and 11 bases separated the two germline ends. The CDR3 loop spans 16 amino acids. Sequences were obtained from peripheral blood. V is TRBV2 and J is TRBJ2-6; weak D call: TRBD1 (5 bases). This clonotype was sampled from a woman aged 40 to 49 with acute or convalescent COVID-19. The CDR3 nucleotides read TGTGCCAGCAGTGGACAGTCGAGATCTGGGGCCAACGTCCTGACTTTC. Its translation is CASSGQSRSGANVLTF.